One T cell receptor (beta chain) is described in this entry. Clones were sequenced by immunoSEQ multiplex PCR, and TCRdb holds only the in-frame ones, with some missing. The sample holds about 120,000 clones; 80% to 90% are singletons and the top ten take over 7.5%. The data are from a study of T cell responses to AZD1222 COVID-19 vaccine. The TCR sequence derives from an adult in good health. This material consisted of peripheral blood, taken on day 0 of AZD1222 vaccination.

The CDR3 spells CSASPDSSNQPQHF. In DNA, the CDR3 is TGCAGTGCTAGTCCGGACAGTAGCAATCAGCCCCAGCATTTT. This rearrangement joins TRBV20-1 to TRBJ1-5, with a tentative D call TRBD1 (6 bases). V was shortened by 3 bases and J by 0 bases, with 9 bases between the two germline ends. CDR1 DFQATT and CDR2 SNEGSKA come from the germline V gene (reference sequence). The CDR3 totals 14 residues.